These 22 T cell receptor beta chains came from one sample sequenced in a study of response to subunit inactivated influenza vaccine. MiXCR was run by TCRdb on the RT-PCR reads, yielding one entry per CDR3 protein. The table shows roughly 710,000 distinct CDR3 sequences, with around 13% occurring only once. The material sequenced was PBMCs from blood, taken 14 days before vaccination. The receptor set was obtained from a man between 45 and 60 years old who received an inactivated influenza vaccine.

The DNA for the CDR3 is TGTGCCAGCAGTTACGACAGGTTTTTCTATGGCTACACCTTC. Encoded protein: CASSYDRFFYGYTF. V usage is TRBV6-5 and J usage is TRBJ1-2, with D perhaps matching TRBD1 (6 bases). The CDR3 runs 14 residues. Trimming stripped 2 bases from V and 4 bases from J, with 11 bases between. Germline CDR1 reads MNHEY; CDR2 reads SVGAGI.

The chain couples TRBV5-1 to TRBJ2-5; 9 bases line up with TRBD2. The V gene end was trimmed by 4 bases and the J gene end by 5 bases; junction bases not matched to a gene: 9. CDR3 length equals 15 residues. Germline lookup yields CDR1 SGHRS and CDR2 YFSETQ. The CDR3 is CASSLYSTSGETQYF. The CDR3 DNA sequence: TGCGCCAGCAGCCTATACTCCACTAGCGGGGAGACCCAGTACTTC. Drawing the rest from reference TRBV5-1 and TRBJ2-5, the complete variable domain is KAGVTQTPRYLIKTRGQQVTLSCSPISGHRSVSWYQQTPGQGLQFLFEYFSETQRNKGNFPGRFSGRQFSNSRSEMNVSTLELGDSALYLCASSLYSTSGETQYFGPGTRLLVL.

The chain employs TRBV20-1 and TRBJ2-7; 8 nucleotides match TRBD1. V was pared by 5 bases and J by 3 bases, with 6 bases of the junction left unmatched. This CDR3 has 13 amino acids. Germline CDR1 is DFQATT and CDR2 is SNEGSKA (reference sequence). The CDR3 reads CSAGQGYFYEQYF. CDR3 DNA: TGCAGTGCTGGACAGGGATATTTCTACGAGCAGTACTTC.

This clonotype turned up a few times. CDR3 sequence: CASSPPDRGYEQYF. In DNA form, the CDR3 reads TGTGCCAGCAGCCCGCCGGACAGGGGCTACGAGCAGTACTTC. The V and J genes are TRBV28 and TRBJ2-7, with 9 bases identical to TRBD1. V lost 6 bases to trimming and J lost 3 bases; unmatched junction nucleotides: 6. Germline assignment: CDR1 MDHEN and CDR2 SYDVKM. The CDR3 runs to 14 residues.

V is TRBV29-1 and J is TRBJ2-1; 8 bases align to TRBD2. Germline V gene lookup returns CDR1 SQVTM and CDR2 ANQGSEA. The trim removed 2 bases at V and 4 bases at J, leaving 4 bases unmatched. The CDR3 runs 14 residues. The CDR3 region has the DNA TGCAGCGTTGAATATGGCGGGAGGTACAATGAGCAGTTCTTC. The encoded protein is CSVEYGGRYNEQFF.

This clonotype has at least ten counts. V is TRBV27 and J is TRBJ1-6; the D gene is possibly TRBD1 (5 bases). The V and J ends lost 3 bases and 2 bases respectively, with 11 bases between them. The CDR3 runs to 16 residues. The germline CDR1 and CDR2 sequences are MNHEY and SMNVEV (reference sequence). The CDR3 nucleotides are TGTGCCAGCAGTTTGACCGGGGGGACCTATAATTCACCCCTCCACTTT. It specifies CASSLTGGTYNSPLHF.

In its sample, this clonotype was seen many times. The chain has TRBV5-1 and TRBJ1-6; D possibly corresponds to TRBD1 (6 bases). This CDR3 contains 14 residues. Germline values: CDR1 SGHRS, CDR2 YFSETQ. V lost 3 bases, J lost 5 bases, and 9 bases lay in between. The CDR3 bases are TGCGCCAGCAGCTCGGGACAAAATAATTCACCCCTCCACTTT. Its translation: CASSSGQNNSPLHF. Using reference TRBV5-1 and TRBJ1-6 for the parts outside the CDR3, the full variable domain is KAGVTQTPRYLIKTRGQQVTLSCSPISGHRSVSWYQQTPGQGLQFLFEYFSETQRNKGNFPGRFSGRQFSNSRSEMNVSTLELGDSALYLCASSSGQNNSPLHFGNGTRLTVT.

This clonotype was found a few times. The chain joins TRBV28 to TRBJ1-5, with 7 bases identical to TRBD1. The germline V gene encodes CDR1 MDHEN and CDR2 SYDVKM. The CDR3 is 15 residues long. With V trimmed by 4 bases and J by 7 bases, 10 bases remained unmatched. The CDR3 DNA reads TGTGCCAGCAGTTCGCACAGGGGTACCGGGCAGCCCCAGCATTTT. This sequence encodes CASSSHRGTGQPQHF.

This chain connects TRBV5-1 to TRBJ2-3; 9 bases line up with TRBD1. The CDR3 is 14 amino acids. Germline trimming cut 6 bases from V and 6 bases from J; bases unmatched to any gene: 8. Germline CDR1 and CDR2: SGHRS and YFSETQ. In nucleotides, the CDR3 is TGCGCCAGCAACTACAGGGGGCAAATTGATACGCAGTATTTT. Translating gives CASNYRGQIDTQYF.

The V and J genes are TRBV14 and TRBJ2-3, with a possible D match to TRBD1 (5 bases). CDR3 size: 16 residues. Deletions cut 3 bases from V and 2 bases from J, with 15 bases between. Germline CDR1 is SGHDN and CDR2 is FVKESK. CDR3 sequence reads: CASSQKTVLYTDTQYF. For the CDR3, the DNA is TGTGCCAGCAGCCAGAAGACAGTACTCTACACAGATACGCAGTATTTT.

This clonotype was detected only a few times. The chain combines TRBV20-1 with TRBJ2-7; TRBD2 agrees at 8 bases. CDR1 and CDR2 from the germline V gene are DFQATT and SNEGSKA (reference sequence). The CDR3 contains 14 residues. The ends lost 3 bases at V and 3 bases at J; junction bases unmatched: 7. The DNA for the CDR3 is TGCAGTGCTAGCGGGAGGGCAATAGGCTACGAGCAGTACTTC. It codes for CSASGRAIGYEQYF.

This clonotype was detected ten times or more. The chain carries TRBV20-1 and TRBJ2-7, with a possible D match to TRBD2 (6 bases). The CDR3 runs 12 residues. Germline-derived CDR1 and CDR2 are DFQATT and SNEGSKA (reference sequence). Trimming took 1 base from V and 2 from J, leaving 6 bases between them. As DNA, the CDR3 is TGCAGTGCTAGAGCGGGAGCCTACGAGCAGTACTTC. It yields the protein CSARAGAYEQYF.

This clonotype came up a few times. This sequence joins TRBV10-2 and TRBJ2-7; the D gene is possibly TRBD1 (6 bases). Germline assignment: CDR1 WSHSY and CDR2 SAAADI. This CDR3 contains 14 residues. V was shortened by 6 bases and J by 9 bases, with 21 bases between the two germline ends. CDR3 DNA: TGCGCCAGCAGCGGGCCGGGACACACACCGACGCAGTACTTC. Protein product: CASSGPGHTPTQYF.

V is TRBV5-1 and J is TRBJ2-7; weak D call: TRBD1 (6 bases). Germline CDR1 reads SGHRS; CDR2 reads YFSETQ. The CDR3 contains 13 residues. Trimming removed 2 bases at V and 3 bases at J, with 9 bases between. CDR3 in amino acids: CASSLQGDYEQYF. In DNA, the CDR3 is TGCGCCAGCAGCTTACAGGGTGACTACGAGCAGTACTTC.

This clonotype was seen at least ten times. This chain joins TRBV10-1 and TRBJ2-3, with a weak D call TRBD1 (6 bases). The CDR3 is 15 residues long. With 2 bases removed from V and 0 bases from J, the gap between germline ends came to 9 bases. From germline, CDR1 is WNHNN and CDR2 SYGVQD (reference sequence). The CDR3 DNA follows: TGCGCCAGCAGTGAGAGGACAGCTAGCACAGATACGCAGTATTTT. It encodes CASSERTASTDTQYF.

Only a few counts were recorded for this clonotype. This chain connects TRBV28 to TRBJ2-7, with 11 nucleotides matching TRBD2. CDR3 length equals 16 residues. Trimming removed 5 bases from V and 0 bases from J; junction bases left unmatched: 6. Germline CDR1 MDHEN, CDR2 SYDVKM. CDR3 sequence (DNA): TGTGCCAGCAGTCTAGGGACTAGCGGATACTCCTACGAGCAGTACTTC. Amino acid sequence: CASSLGTSGYSYEQYF.

This clonotype appeared a few times. The rearrangement links TRBV20-1 to TRBJ1-4; TRBD1 might be the D (5 bases). In germline, CDR1 is DFQATT, CDR2 SNEGSKA (reference sequence). V lost 0 bases and J 8 bases, leaving 22 bases between the germline ends. The CDR3 is made up of 17 amino acids. CDR3 nucleotide sequence: TGCAGTGCTAGAGATACCCTCCTGCGGGGCTTAGGGGAAAAACTGTTTTTT. The encoded protein is CSARDTLLRGLGEKLFF.

This clonotype was seen more than once but under ten times. The rearrangement joins TRBV27 to TRBJ2-7, with TRBD1 matching 7 bases. CDR3 length: 14 amino acids. CDR1 is MNHEY and CDR2 is SMNVEV in the germline V gene (reference sequence). After removal of 6 bases from V and 3 bases from J, the junction contained 8 bases not matched to a gene. The CDR3 is CASSIRQGGYEQYF. As DNA, the CDR3 is TGTGCCAGCAGCATCCGACAGGGCGGCTACGAGCAGTACTTC.

A few counts support this clonotype. The chain couples TRBV5-1 to TRBJ2-2, with D perhaps matching TRBD2 (5 bases). The CDR3 runs 17 residues. V was clipped by 2 bases and J by 0 bases, with 14 bases between them. Germline assignment: CDR1 SGHRS and CDR2 YFSETQ. In DNA form, the CDR3 reads TGCGCCAGCAGCTTCGGGGATTTTATTCCGAACACCGGGGAGCTGTTTTTT. Amino acids: CASSFGDFIPNTGELFF.

This sequence joins TRBV7-9 and TRBJ2-7, with TRBD1 matching over 7 bases. V trimming: 4 bases; J trimming: 4 bases; junction bases outside the gene matches: 7. The V gene's germline CDR1 is SEHNR and CDR2 FQNEAQ (reference sequence). This CDR3 comprises 14 residues. CDR3 amino acids: CASSYRQGMYEQYF. The DNA of the CDR3 is TGTGCCAGCAGCTACAGACAGGGAATGTACGAGCAGTACTTC. The full variable domain, completed using reference TRBV7-9 and TRBJ2-7, is DTGVSQNPRHKITKRGQNVTFRCDPISEHNRLYWYRQTLGQGPEFLTYFQNEAQLEKSRLLSDRFSAERPKGSFSTLEIQRTEQGDSAMYLCASSYRQGMYEQYFGPGTRLTVT.

This clonotype has a handful of counts. The genes are TRBV4-2 and TRBJ2-5; D not resolved. Germline loops: CDR1 LGHNA, CDR2 YNFKEQ. This CDR3 has 14 residues. Trimming removed 1 base from V and 2 bases from J, with 8 bases in between. The chain's CDR3 is CASSQGVQQETQYF. CDR3 DNA sequence: TGTGCCAGCAGCCAAGGGGTACAGCAAGAGACCCAGTACTTC.

The table lists this clonotype with many counts. The rearrangement links TRBV12-3 or TRBV12-4 to TRBJ2-4; tentative D call: TRBD1 (6 bases). The CDR3 has 16 amino acids. V lost 7 bases and J 0 bases, leaving 16 bases between the germline ends. The CDR3, as DNA: TGTGCCAGCAAGAAGGGACATAACCTAGCCAAAAACATTCAGTACTTC. The encoded protein is CASKKGHNLAKNIQYF.